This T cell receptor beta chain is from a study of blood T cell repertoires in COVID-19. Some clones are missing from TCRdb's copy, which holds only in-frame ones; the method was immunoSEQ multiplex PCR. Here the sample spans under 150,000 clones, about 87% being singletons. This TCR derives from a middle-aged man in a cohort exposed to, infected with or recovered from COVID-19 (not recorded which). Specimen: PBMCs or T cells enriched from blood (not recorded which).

CDR3 in amino acids: CASSEWGQGHYGYTF. CDR3 sequence (DNA): TGTGCCAGCAGTGAATGGGGACAGGGGCACTATGGCTACACCTTC. V usage is TRBV25-1 and J usage is TRBJ1-2; the match to TRBD1 covers 10 bases. The germline V gene has CDR1 MGHDK and CDR2 SYGVNS. J gave up 3 bases and V 1 base, and 2 bases lay outside the gene matches. CDR3 length: 15 residues.